These T cell receptor beta chains were read from a single sample in a study of cytomegalovirus exposure and HLA in healthy donors. TCRdb's copy holds only in-frame clones and misses some; the assay was immunoSEQ multiplex PCR. This table has 60,000 to 90,000 clones, around three quarters appearing once. The sequenced sample was PBMCs. Source of these receptors: a woman in her fifties or sixties in good health and CMV-seropositive. Both conserved end residues are part of each CDR3. The D gene is left open where the match is weak. For some rows the clone size is stated as once, few or many, or as a class when expanded; others skip it.

-,-,TRBJ2-3,TRBV7-3,CASSSGSSFTDTQYF,TGTGCCAGCAGCTCAGGGTCTAGTTTTACAGATACGCAGTATTTT
TRBD1,-,TRBJ1-4,TRBV30,CAWRLPGQGNEKLFF,TGTGCCTGGAGGCTACCGGGACAGGGCAATGAAAAACTGTTTTTT
-,few,TRBJ2-3,TRBV29-1,CSVVVGTDTQYF,TGCAGCGTTGTAGTTGGCACAGATACGCAGTATTTT
-,once,TRBJ2-3,TRBV30,CAWSGLAFLGTDTQYF,TGTGCCTGGAGTGGACTTGCGTTCCTTGGCACAGATACGCAGTATTTT
-,-,TRBJ1-2,TRBV19,CASGRRLTYGYTF,TGTGCCAGCGGCAGGCGCCTAACCTATGGCTACACCTTC
-,-,TRBJ1-1,TRBV5-1,CASSLYIPNTEAFF,TGCGCCAGCAGCTTGTATATCCCGAACACTGAAGCTTTCTTT
TRBD1,-,TRBJ1-2,TRBV2,CASSGGQIYGYTF,TGTGCCAGCAGCGGGGGACAGATCTATGGCTACACCTTC
TRBD1,few,TRBJ2-1,TRBV27,CASSASRDRGSTSSYNEQFF,TGTGCCAGCAGTGCGTCCCGGGACAGGGGGTCAACTAGCTCCTACAATGAGCAGTTCTTC
TRBD1,few,TRBJ2-7,TRBV11-3,CASSFEGTGFYEQYF,TGTGCCAGCAGCTTCGAAGGGACAGGTTTCTACGAGCAGTACTTC
-,-,TRBJ1-2,TRBV10-2,CASSGVRGYGYTF,TGCGCCAGCAGTGGGGTCAGGGGATATGGCTACACCTTC
TRBD2,-,TRBJ2-1,TRBV29-1,CSADETGTSGYNEQFF,TGCAGCGCCGACGAAACCGGGACTAGCGGCTACAATGAGCAGTTCTTC
-,-,TRBJ1-1,TRBV7-3,CASSRSSGNTEAFF,TGTGCCAGCAGCCGGTCCTCAGGGAACACTGAAGCTTTCTTT
-,-,TRBJ2-7,TRBV6-5,CASSYYGVSYEQYF,TGTGCCAGCAGTTACTACGGGGTCTCCTACGAGCAGTACTTC
-,few,TRBJ1-2,TRBV18,CASSPLTGHTGGPNYGYTF,TGTGCCAGCTCACCATTGACAGGCCATACGGGTGGTCCAAACTATGGCTACACCTTC
-,-,TRBJ1-2,TRBV28,CASGRTVPRYGYTF,TGTGCCAGCGGTCGGACAGTCCCGCGGTATGGCTACACCTTC
-,-,TRBJ1-1,TRBV30,CAWSVQPMNTEAFF,TGTGCCTGGAGTGTACAGCCCATGAACACTGAAGCTTTCTTT
TRBD2,many,TRBJ2-7,TRBV7-9,CASSLEGSGRIYEQYF,TGTGCCAGCAGCTTAGAGGGTAGCGGGAGAATCTACGAGCAGTACTTC
-,-,TRBJ1-1,TRBV4-3,CASSQDTNTEAFF,TGCGCCAGCAGCCAGGACACAAACACTGAAGCTTTCTTT
-,-,TRBJ2-2,TRBV14,CASSQFQGNTGELFF,TGTGCCAGCAGCCAATTTCAGGGGAACACCGGGGAGCTGTTTTTT
-,-,TRBJ1-1,TRBV7-9,CASSYADTEAFF,TGTGCCAGCAGCTACGCGGACACTGAAGCTTTCTTT
-,-,TRBJ1-4,TRBV27,CASSLFRGTTEKLFF,TGTGCCAGCAGTTTATTTCGAGGGACTACTGAAAAACTGTTTTTT
-,-,TRBJ1-1,TRBV9,CASSGSVNTEAFF,TGTGCCAGCAGCGGATCAGTGAACACTGAAGCTTTCTTT
TRBD2,once,TRBJ2-5,TRBV2,CASSLGLAGTETQYF,TGTGCCAGCAGCCTCGGACTAGCGGGGACTGAGACCCAGTACTTC
-,-,TRBJ2-3,TRBV6-1,CASSEILSTDTQYF,TGTGCCAGCAGTGAAATCCTCAGCACAGATACGCAGTATTTT
-,-,TRBJ2-7,TRBV6-6,CASRLQGAEQYF,TGTGCCAGCAGACTACAGGGAGCCGAGCAGTACTTC
TRBD2,-,TRBJ2-1,TRBV5-8,CASSLVGLGSYNEQFF,TGTGCCAGCAGCTTGGTGGGACTAGGTTCCTACAATGAGCAGTTCTTC
-,-,TRBJ1-2,TRBV7-8,CASTSRLGREEAHGYTF,TGTGCCAGCACCTCAAGGCTGGGGAGGGAAGAGGCACATGGCTACACCTTC
TRBD1,-,TRBJ2-5,TRBV4-1,CASSLLYPGQGKETQYF,TGCGCCAGCAGCCTGCTATACCCGGGACAGGGGAAAGAGACCCAGTACTTC
-,-,TRBJ1-3,TRBV4-3,CASSRAGGGEFAGNTIYF,TGCGCCAGCAGCCGGGCAGGTGGGGGCGAATTTGCAGGAAACACCATATATTTT
TRBD2,-,TRBJ2-1,TRBV5-1,CASTPIAGGLNEQFF,TGCGCCAGCACCCCAATAGCGGGAGGCCTCAATGAGCAGTTCTTC
TRBD1,-,TRBJ1-6,TRBV7-9,CASSQQGGLWNSPLHF,TGTGCCAGCAGCCAACAGGGGGGGTTATGGAATTCACCCCTCCACTTT
TRBD1,few,TRBJ2-1,TRBV19,CASSLGQGYNEQFF,TGTGCCAGTAGTTTGGGACAGGGATACAATGAGCAGTTCTTC